The 8 T cell receptor beta chains below come from one sample, sequenced in a study of T cell changes during pregnancy in multiple sclerosis. TCRdb's table, derived via immunoSEQ multiplex PCR, lists solely in-frame clones and lacks some. The sample lists approximately 100,000 clones; approximately 90% were seen once. The sample was peripheral blood, taken after pregnancy. These receptors were obtained from a female donor with multiple sclerosis, enrolled in a pregnancy study.

The rearrangement uses TRBV19 and TRBJ1-1, with TRBD1 as a possible D gene (5 bases). There are 12 residues in the CDR3. Trimming took off 5 bases at V and 4 bases at J, with 8 bases between the two ends. CDR1 is LNHDA and CDR2 is SQIVND in the germline V gene (reference sequence). This CDR3 reads CASSRGGTEAFF. The CDR3 nucleotides are TGTGCCAGTAGTCGCGGGGGCACTGAAGCTTTCTTT. The full variable domain, rest sourced from reference TRBV19 and TRBJ1-1, is DGGITQSPKYLFRKEGQNVTLSCEQNLNHDAMYWYRQDPGQGLRLIYYSQIVNDFQKGDIAEGYSVSREKKESFPLTVTSAQKNPTAFYLCASSRGGTEAFFGQGTRLTVV.

V and J are TRBV23-1 and TRBJ1-5; 7 bases are a match to TRBD1. TRBV23-1 is an ORF for which the function is uncertain. V trimming: 1 base; J trimming: 6 bases; junction bases outside the gene matches: 27. The CDR3 totals 22 residues. This CDR3 reads CASSQYTGVGTYRGHRGQPQHF. For the CDR3, the DNA is TGCGCCAGCAGTCAATACACAGGGGTGGGGACCTACAGGGGACACAGGGGTCAGCCCCAGCATTTT.

The rearrangement links TRBV5-1 to TRBJ2-6; 8 bases agree with TRBD1. This CDR3 comprises 17 residues. CDR1 and CDR2 from the germline V gene are SGHRS and YFSETQ. V shed 4 bases and J 0 bases; nucleotides not matched to a gene: 6. The CDR3 bases are TGCGCCAGCAGCCACGGACAGGGTCTCTCTGGGGCCAACGTCCTGACTTTC. Its translation: CASSHGQGLSGANVLTF.

The genes are TRBV6-6 and TRBJ2-1, with 7 positions matching TRBD2. The CDR3 has 15 residues. Looked up from germline, CDR1 is MNHNY and CDR2 is SVGAGI (reference sequence). V trimming: 6 bases; J trimming: 3 bases; junction bases outside the gene matches: 8. CDR3 DNA: TGTGCCAGCAGGTCAACTAGCGTGGACTACAATGAGCAGTTCTTC. This codes for CASRSTSVDYNEQFF.

CDR3 protein: CSVAARTGSYNEQFF. In nucleotides, the CDR3 is TGCAGCGTTGCCGCGAGGACAGGGAGTTACAATGAGCAGTTCTTC. The V gene is TRBV29-1, the J gene TRBJ2-1, with 8 bases fitting TRBD1. This CDR3 is built from 15 residues. Trimming took 4 bases from V and 4 from J; bases not matched to a gene: 9. The germline V gene has CDR1 SQVTM and CDR2 ANQGSEA.

The chain couples TRBV10-1 to TRBJ2-7; D is unclear. V was clipped by 4 bases and J by 0 bases, with 7 bases between them. The CDR3 sequence is 13 residues long. CDR1 is WNHNN and CDR2 is SYGVQD in the germline V gene (reference sequence). Written as DNA, the CDR3 is TGCGCCAGCAGTGGCGATAGCTCCTACGAGCAGTACTTC. Protein sequence: CASSGDSSYEQYF.

This rearrangement joins TRBV7-9 to TRBJ1-2; TRBD1 is a possible D gene (5 bases). The CDR3 runs 14 residues. Trimming shortened V by 5 bases and J by 2 bases, and 12 bases separated the two germline ends. Germline V CDR1 and CDR2: SEHNR, FQNEAQ (reference sequence). The CDR3 region has the DNA TGTGCCAGCAGCCATACGACAGAGAACTATGGCTACACCTTC. As protein: CASSHTTENYGYTF.

V is TRBV27 and J is TRBJ1-2; 9 positions agree with TRBD1. Germline CDR1 and CDR2: MNHEY and SMNVEV (reference sequence). There are 13 residues in the CDR3. V trimming: 8 bases; J trimming: 8 bases; junction bases outside the gene matches: 9. This CDR3 is CASSLGDRVGYTF. The CDR3 nucleotides are TGTGCCAGCTCCCTGGGGGACAGGGTAGGCTACACCTTC.